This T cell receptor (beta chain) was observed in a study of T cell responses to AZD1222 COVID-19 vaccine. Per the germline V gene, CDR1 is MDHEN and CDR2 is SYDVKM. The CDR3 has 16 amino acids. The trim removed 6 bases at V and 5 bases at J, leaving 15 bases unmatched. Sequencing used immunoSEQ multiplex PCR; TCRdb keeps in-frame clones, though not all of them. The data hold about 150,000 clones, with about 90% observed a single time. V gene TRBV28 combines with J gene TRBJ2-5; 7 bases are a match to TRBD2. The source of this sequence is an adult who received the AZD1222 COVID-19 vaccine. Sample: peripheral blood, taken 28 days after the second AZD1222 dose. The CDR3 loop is CASSSPSGIGFETQYF. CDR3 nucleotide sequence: TGTGCCAGCAGCAGTCCGAGCGGGATCGGATTTGAGACCCAGTACTTC. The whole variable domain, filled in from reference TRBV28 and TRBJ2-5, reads DVKVTQSSRYLVKRTGEKVFLECVQDMDHENMFWYRQDPGLGLRLIYFSYDVKMKEKGDIPEGYSVSREKKERFSLILESASTNQTSMYLCASSSPSGIGFETQYFGPGTRLLVL.